This T cell receptor (beta chain) was obtained from a study of OX40 agonist ivuxolimab in advanced cancers. V shed 3 bases, J shed 6 bases, and the junction held 5 bases outside the gene matches. Per the germline V gene, CDR1 is SGHKS and CDR2 is YYEKEE (reference sequence). The CDR3 spans 13 residues. Using immunoSEQ multiplex PCR, the repertoire was profiled, and TCRdb retains in-frame clones only, with some absent. The data show approximately 15,000 clones, over 65% seen once. The chain couples TRBV5-5 to TRBJ1-1, with TRBD1 matching over 7 bases. Sequencing was performed on CD4+ or CD8+ T cells sorted from blood, taken in a trial of the OX40 agonist ivuxolimab. The sequence was collected from an adult with an advanced solid tumor such as melanoma, head and neck, liver or kidney cancer. CDR3 sequence (DNA): TGTGCCAGCAGCTATTGGCAGGGGGCTGAAGCTTTCTTT. Translated: CASSYWQGAEAFF.